Following are 7 T cell receptor beta chains from one sample sequenced in a study of blood T cell repertoires in COVID-19. Clones were sequenced by immunoSEQ multiplex PCR, and TCRdb holds only the in-frame ones, with some missing. The data hold about 140,000 clones, with around 79% observed a single time. Sequenced input: peripheral blood. These receptors were taken from a man in his sixties with acute or convalescent COVID-19.

The V and J genes are TRBV3-1 (or the pseudogene TRBV3-2) and TRBJ2-7, with D unclear. Trimming stripped 0 bases from V and 5 bases from J, with 11 bases between. Per germline, CDR1 LGHDT and CDR2 YNNKEL (reference sequence). The CDR3 sequence is 14 residues long. The CDR3 bases are TGTGCCAGCAGCCAAGAAGCAATCCTCCACGAGCAGTACTTC. It specifies CASSQEAILHEQYF.

The chain links TRBV7-9 to TRBJ2-3; 7 bases agree with TRBD2. The CDR3 contains 16 residues. V gave up 5 bases and J gave up 0 bases; unmatched junction bases: 8. Per germline, CDR1 SEHNR and CDR2 FQNEAQ (reference sequence). The CDR3 reads CASSLLSGASTDTQYF. As DNA, the CDR3 is TGTGCCAGCAGCCTCCTAAGCGGGGCTAGCACAGATACGCAGTATTTT.

V gene TRBV10-3 combines with J gene TRBJ2-3, with TRBD2 matching 7 bases. The CDR3 runs to 18 residues. Germline CDR1 is ENHRY and CDR2 is SYGVKD. With V trimmed by 4 bases and J by 0 bases, 13 bases remained unmatched. In DNA, the CDR3 is TGTGCCATCAGTGGGGGGGTTCTCGCGGGAGCTAGCACAGATACGCAGTATTTT. This gives the protein CAISGGVLAGASTDTQYF.

V is TRBV7-9 and J is TRBJ2-1, with a tentative D call TRBD2 (6 bases). V was shortened by 4 bases and J by 2 bases, with 18 bases between the two germline ends. CDR3 length: 17 amino acids. The germline gives CDR1 SEHNR, CDR2 FQNEAQ (reference sequence). The DNA of the CDR3 is TGTGCCAGCAGCTCCCTAGGGGCGGGCGGGACCTACAATGAGCAGTTCTTC. It yields the protein CASSSLGAGGTYNEQFF. The entire variable domain, with the rest obtained from reference TRBV7-9 and TRBJ2-1, is as follows: DTGVSQNPRHKITKRGQNVTFRCDPISEHNRLYWYRQTLGQGPEFLTYFQNEAQLEKSRLLSDRFSAERPKGSFSTLEIQRTEQGDSAMYLCASSSLGAGGTYNEQFFGPGTRLTVL.

The rearrangement uses TRBV27 and TRBJ2-5; no reliable D call. The germline V gene has CDR1 MNHEY and CDR2 SMNVEV (reference sequence). This CDR3 spans 11 amino acids. Trimming stripped 8 bases from V and 5 bases from J, with 9 bases between. CDR3 amino acids: CASGLGETQYF. CDR3 bases: TGTGCCAGCGGGCTTGGGGAGACCCAGTACTTC.

This chain uses TRBV6-4 with TRBJ1-4; maybe TRBD1 (6 bases). Trimming stripped 0 bases from V and 3 bases from J, with 26 bases between. This CDR3 has 21 residues. Germline V CDR1 and CDR2: MRHNA, SNTAGT. The CDR3 sequence is CASSDSRGGDDEGVANEKLFF. CDR3 nucleotide sequence: TGTGCCAGCAGTGACTCTAGGGGGGGGGATGATGAGGGTGTGGCTAATGAAAAACTGTTTTTT.

The chain combines TRBV5-1 with TRBJ1-4; 7 bases line up with TRBD1. The germline V gene encodes CDR1 SGHRS and CDR2 YFSETQ. V shed 0 bases, J shed 8 bases, and the junction held 4 bases outside the gene matches. This CDR3 spans 14 amino acids. The CDR3 sequence is CASSLEQGREKLFF. CDR3 bases: TGCGCCAGCAGCTTGGAACAGGGGCGCGAAAAACTGTTTTTT.